This entry concerns a single T cell receptor (beta chain). Its cognate antigen is unknown. Donors were patients with active juvenile idiopathic arthritis. The sample comes from a study of circulating and synovial CD4+ cells in juvenile arthritis. Here immunoSEQ multiplex PCR was the method, and the copy in TCRdb shows in-frame clones only, minus some. Seen here are tens of thousands of clones, around 95% observed once, and the top ten hold about 0.19%. General study results and limits: Compared with bulk blood, circulating pathogenic-like lymphocytes shared substantially more CDR3 sequences with synovial T cells.

The trim removed 0 bases at V and 5 bases at J, leaving 3 bases unmatched. CDR3 length equals 16 residues. Per germline, CDR1 SGHNT and CDR2 YYREEE (reference sequence). The chain joins TRBV5-4 to TRBJ2-3; 13 nucleotides line up with TRBD2. This TCR derives from a human donor with juvenile idiopathic arthritis. Sequencing was carried out using CD4+ T cells from blood. The CDR3 sequence: CASSLGTSGGGDTQYF. The CDR3 coding sequence is TGTGCCAGCAGCTTGGGGACTAGCGGGGGTGGAGATACGCAGTATTTT.